One sample yielded the 20 T cell receptor beta chains listed below, sequenced in a study of blood T cell repertoires in COVID-19. Assay used: immunoSEQ multiplex PCR; TCRdb lists only in-frame clones, some missing. This sample has approximately 110,000 clones, with more than 80% found just once. The specimen was peripheral blood. These receptors were collected from a woman older than 75 with COVID-19, enrolled during active disease.

The rearrangement joins TRBV7-2 to TRBJ1-5; D call uncertain. The germline gives CDR1 SGHTA, CDR2 FQGNSA. The CDR3 extends over 12 amino acids. V lost 7 bases to trimming and J lost 8 bases, with 12 bases between them. For the CDR3, the DNA is TGTGCCAGCAACCTAGATCTAGAGCCCCAGCATTTT. This encodes CASNLDLEPQHF. Filled out from reference TRBV7-2 and TRBJ1-5, the complete variable domain reads GAGVSQSPSNKVTEKGKDVELRCDPISGHTALYWYRQSLGQGLEFLIYFQGNSAPDKSGLPSDRFSAERTGGSVSTLTIQRTQQEDSAVYLCASNLDLEPQHFGDGTRLSIL.

The count of this clone is one. The rearrangement links TRBV19 to TRBJ2-7, with 8 positions matching TRBD1. Unmatched junction bases numbered 7, after V lost 3 bases and J lost 3 bases. Germline values: CDR1 LNHDA, CDR2 SQIVND (reference sequence). This CDR3 contains 15 residues. The CDR3 loop is CASSIDRGERYEQYF. In nucleotides, the CDR3 is TGTGCCAGTAGTATTGACAGGGGAGAACGCTACGAGCAGTACTTC.

The chain is built from TRBV6-1 and TRBJ1-2; TRBD1 aligns across 7 bases. Germline CDR1 MNHNS, CDR2 SASEGT. The CDR3 runs 14 residues. With 3 bases clipped from V and 8 bases from J, the junction kept 9 bases outside the gene matches. The CDR3 region is CASSEAGGQDGYTF. The DNA of the CDR3 is TGTGCCAGCAGTGAGGCAGGGGGACAAGACGGCTACACCTTC.

Concerning this clone: The junction departs from the called germline gene at one end, perhaps through a read error. The CDR3 nucleotides read TGTGCCACCAGTTACCCCGCAGGGAGGGTCGACACCGGGGAGCTGTTTTTT. This gives the protein CATSYPAGRVDTGELFF. The chain links TRBV6-2 or TRBV6-3 to TRBJ2-2, with TRBD2 identical over 7 bases. The CDR3 is 17 residues long. Germline CDR1 reads MNHEY; CDR2 reads SVGEGT.

This clone was detected only once. The chain links TRBV27 to TRBJ2-2, with TRBD2 matching over 13 bases. J was trimmed by 8 bases and V by 3 bases; bases with no gene match: 9. Per germline, CDR1 MNHEY and CDR2 SMNVEV (reference sequence). The CDR3 extends over 17 amino acids. CDR3 residues: CASSFFGTSGIGGELFF. CDR3 in DNA: TGTGCCAGCAGTTTTTTCGGGACTAGCGGGATTGGAGGGGAGCTGTTTTTT.

V and J are TRBV19 and TRBJ2-3; possible D gene TRBD1, 5 bases. Deletions cut 4 bases from V and 6 bases from J, with 14 bases between. This CDR3 has 14 residues. Germline-derived CDR1 and CDR2 are LNHDA and SQIVND (reference sequence). The CDR3 reads CASSTDPGRDTQYF. The CDR3 region has the DNA TGTGCCAGTAGTACGGACCCAGGGCGGGATACGCAGTATTTT. Full variable domain (missing parts from reference TRBV19 and TRBJ2-3): DGGITQSPKYLFRKEGQNVTLSCEQNLNHDAMYWYRQDPGQGLRLIYYSQIVNDFQKGDIAEGYSVSREKKESFPLTVTSAQKNPTAFYLCASSTDPGRDTQYFGPGTRLTVL.

The rearrangement uses TRBV18 and TRBJ2-1; 8 bases map to TRBD1. J was trimmed by 5 bases and V by 0 bases; bases with no gene match: 12. Germline V gene lookup returns CDR1 KGHSH and CDR2 LQKENI. This CDR3 spans 18 amino acids. The CDR3 sequence: CASSPPGLQDRADNEQFF. The CDR3 nucleotides are TGTGCCAGCTCACCACCGGGGTTGCAGGACAGGGCAGACAATGAGCAGTTCTTC. The variable domain in full, with the rest retrieved from reference TRBV18 and TRBJ2-1, is NAGVMQNPRHLVRRRGQEARLRCSPMKGHSHVYWYRQLPEEGLKFMVYLQKENIIDESGMPKERFSAEFPKEGPSILRIQQVVRGDSAAYFCASSPPGLQDRADNEQFFGPGTRLTVL.

This chain connects TRBV25-1 to TRBJ2-3; no definite D call. The CDR3 runs to 13 residues. The V end was cut by 11 bases, the J end by 0 bases, with 12 bases between. CDR1 is MGHDK, CDR2 SYGVNS, per germline. The DNA of the CDR3 is TGTGCCCGCGCGGAGACTAGCACAGATACGCAGTATTTT. It codes for CARAETSTDTQYF. Together with reference TRBV25-1 and TRBJ2-3, the CDR3 gives the full variable domain: EADIYQTPRYLVIGTGKKITLECSQTMGHDKMYWYQQDPGMELHLIHYSYGVNSTEKGDLSSESTVSRIRTEHFPLTLESARPSHTSQYLCARAETSTDTQYFGPGTRLTVL.

V is TRBV6-2 or TRBV6-3 and J is TRBJ2-7; no definite D call. This CDR3 is 14 amino acids long. Germline V gene lookup returns CDR1 MNHEY and CDR2 SVGEGT. Between the trimmed V and J ends, which lost 2 bases and 2 bases, there was a span of 10 bases. DNA of the CDR3: TGTGCCAGCAGTTACGGGCTACCCCCCTACGAGCAGTACTTC. Translation gives CASSYGLPPYEQYF.

The CDR3 sequence is CASSEGGDREQYF. In DNA, the CDR3 is TGCGCCAGCAGCGAGGGTGGGGACAGAGAGCAGTACTTC. V is TRBV5-1 and J is TRBJ2-7; TRBD1 aligns across 7 bases. The length of the CDR3 is 13 residues. Trimming at V came to 4 bases and at J to 7 bases, leaving 8 bases not matched to a gene. Germline CDR1 reads SGHRS; CDR2 reads YFSETQ.

V usage is TRBV6-5 and J usage is TRBJ2-1; 12 nucleotides match TRBD2. V shed 4 bases and J 9 bases; nucleotides not matched to a gene: 1. CDR1 is MNHEY, CDR2 SVGAGI, per germline. The CDR3 loop spans 13 amino acids. Here the CDR3 reads CASSSGLAGEQFF. The CDR3 bases are TGTGCCAGCAGTTCGGGACTAGCGGGTGAGCAGTTCTTC.

The chain links TRBV7-6 to TRBJ1-5; the match to TRBD1 covers 8 bases. From germline, CDR1 is SGHVS and CDR2 FNYEAQ. The J segment lost 4 bases and the V segment lost 5 bases, leaving 4 bases of the junction unmatched. This CDR3 region has 14 residues. The CDR3 here is CASSLTGGNQPQHF. DNA of the CDR3: TGTGCCAGCAGCCTTACAGGGGGGAATCAGCCCCAGCATTTT.

This clone was picked up a small number of times. The chain is built from TRBV28 and TRBJ1-2; D gene unclear. Per germline, CDR1 MDHEN and CDR2 SYDVKM. V was cut by 7 bases and J by 4 bases, with 19 bases left in between. The CDR3 consists of 15 residues. The CDR3 sequence is CASTSSQLRSYGYTF. For the CDR3, the DNA is TGTGCCAGCACCTCGTCGCAGTTACGATCCTATGGCTACACCTTC.

This clone was seen a single time. The chain joins TRBV12-3 or TRBV12-4 to TRBJ2-7; D uncertain. V gave up 3 bases and J gave up 0 bases, with 6 bases separating them. This CDR3 spans 13 amino acids. CDR3 bases: TGTGCCAGCAGTTTCGTCCCCTCCTACGAGCAGTACTTC. The encoded protein is CASSFVPSYEQYF.

The chain recombines TRBV6-2 or TRBV6-3 with TRBJ1-2; D might be TRBD1 (5 bases). Germline V gene data show CDR1 as MNHEY and CDR2 as SVGEGT. Trimming cost V 2 bases and J 5 bases, with 15 bases left between them. This CDR3 region has 15 residues. CDR3 region: CASSYVGGREYGYTF. DNA for the CDR3: TGTGCCAGCAGTTACGTGGGGGGACGAGAGTATGGCTACACCTTC.

The chain employs TRBV11-2 and TRBJ2-1; 14 bases are a match to TRBD2. The CDR3 length is 16 residues. The V gene end was trimmed by 5 bases and the J gene end by 12 bases; junction bases not matched to a gene: 12. Germline V gives CDR1 SGHAT, CDR2 FQNNGV. The CDR3 coding sequence is TGTGCCAGCAGCCGACCATTGACTAGCGGGAGGGTGGGGCAGTTCTTC. Translation: CASSRPLTSGRVGQFF. The full variable domain, with the rest looked up from reference TRBV11-2 and TRBJ2-1, is EAGVAQSPRYKIIEKRQSVAFWCNPISGHATLYWYQQILGQGPKLLIQFQNNGVVDDSQLPKDRFSAERLKGVDSTLKIQPAKLEDSAVYLCASSRPLTSGRVGQFFGPGTRLTVL.

V and J are TRBV29-1 and TRBJ2-6; 7 bases match TRBD1. The CDR3 has 14 residues. V lost 5 bases, J lost 4 bases, and 5 bases stayed unmatched. Germline V gene lookup returns CDR1 SQVTM and CDR2 ANQGSEA. CDR3 nucleotides: TGCAGCGTTAAACAGGGGTACGGGGCCAACGTCCTGACTTTC. Protein product: CSVKQGYGANVLTF.

The chain recombines TRBV7-3 with TRBJ2-1; D may be TRBD1 (5 bases). Germline CDR1 and CDR2: SGHTA and FQGTGA. There are 13 residues in the CDR3. The V end lost 4 bases, the J end lost 5 bases, and 9 bases lay between the germline ends. CDR3 protein: CASSSDTDNEQFF. CDR3 sequence (DNA): TGTGCCAGCAGCTCGGACACGGACAATGAGCAGTTCTTC.

J is TRBJ2-2 and V is TRBV5-1; 9 bases map to TRBD1. Unmatched junction bases numbered 7, after V lost 4 bases and J lost 6 bases. This CDR3 has 15 amino acids. The germline V gene encodes CDR1 SGHRS and CDR2 YFSETQ. The CDR3 loop is CASSHGTGSAGELFF. The CDR3 DNA reads as TGCGCCAGCAGCCATGGGACAGGGTCAGCCGGGGAGCTGTTTTTT.

This clone was seen a handful of times. The chain couples TRBV3-1 (or the pseudogene TRBV3-2) to TRBJ2-1; 8 bases map to TRBD2. Germline V gives CDR1 LGHDT, CDR2 YNNKEL (reference sequence). J was trimmed by 8 bases and V by 1 base; bases with no gene match: 10. CDR3 length: 16 residues. The CDR3 reads CASSQVGGSGTHEQFF. CDR3 bases: TGTGCCAGCAGCCAAGTTGGCGGTAGCGGGACCCATGAGCAGTTCTTC.